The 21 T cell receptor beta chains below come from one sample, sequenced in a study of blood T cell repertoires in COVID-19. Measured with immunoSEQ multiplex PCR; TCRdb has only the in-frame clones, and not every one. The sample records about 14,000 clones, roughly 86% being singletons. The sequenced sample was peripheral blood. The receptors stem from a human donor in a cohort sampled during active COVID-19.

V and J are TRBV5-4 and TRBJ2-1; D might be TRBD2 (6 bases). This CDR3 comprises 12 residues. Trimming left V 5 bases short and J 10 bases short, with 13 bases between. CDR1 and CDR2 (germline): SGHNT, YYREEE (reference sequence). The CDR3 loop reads CASSGTRYEQFF. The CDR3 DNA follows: TGTGCCAGCAGTGGGACTCGGTACGAGCAGTTCTTC. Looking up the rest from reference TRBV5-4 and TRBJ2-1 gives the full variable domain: ETGVTQSPTHLIKTRGQQVTLRCSSQSGHNTVSWYQQALGQGPQFIFQYYREEENGRGNFPPRFSGLQFPNYSSELNVNALELDDSALYLCASSGTRYEQFFGPGTRLTVL.

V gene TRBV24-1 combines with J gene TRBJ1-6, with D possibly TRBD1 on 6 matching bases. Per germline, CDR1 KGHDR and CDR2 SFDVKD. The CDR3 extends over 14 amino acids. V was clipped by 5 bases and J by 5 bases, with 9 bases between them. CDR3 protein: CATSAAGDNSPLHF. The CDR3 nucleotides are TGTGCCACCAGTGCAGCAGGGGATAATTCACCCCTCCACTTT.

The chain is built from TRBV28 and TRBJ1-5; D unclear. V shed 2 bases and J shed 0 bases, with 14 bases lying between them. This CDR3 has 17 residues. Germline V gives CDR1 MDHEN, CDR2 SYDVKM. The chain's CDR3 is CASSLRLTASSNQPQHF. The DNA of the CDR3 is TGTGCCAGCAGTTTAAGGCTAACAGCTTCTAGCAATCAGCCCCAGCATTTT.

CDR3: CASSQGGGTSGYNEQFF. The CDR3, as DNA: TGTGCCAGCAGCCAAGGAGGGGGGACTAGCGGATACAATGAGCAGTTCTTC. The V and J genes are TRBV3-1 (or the pseudogene TRBV3-2) and TRBJ2-1; 11 bases agree with TRBD2. Trimming at V came to 1 base and at J to 4 bases, leaving 6 bases not matched to a gene. The CDR3 has 17 residues. Germline V gene lookup returns CDR1 LGHDT and CDR2 YNNKEL (reference sequence).

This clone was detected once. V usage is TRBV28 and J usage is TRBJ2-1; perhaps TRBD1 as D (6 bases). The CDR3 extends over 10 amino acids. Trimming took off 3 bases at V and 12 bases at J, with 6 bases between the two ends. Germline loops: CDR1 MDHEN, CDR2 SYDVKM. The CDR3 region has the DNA TGTGCCAGCAGTTTGGACAGGCAGTTCTTC. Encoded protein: CASSLDRQFF.

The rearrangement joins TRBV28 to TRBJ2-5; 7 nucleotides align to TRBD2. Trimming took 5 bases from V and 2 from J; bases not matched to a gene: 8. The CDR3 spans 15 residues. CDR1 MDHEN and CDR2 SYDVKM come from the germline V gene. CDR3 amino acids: CASSGGGLGQETQYF. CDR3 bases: TGTGCCAGCAGTGGGGGGGGACTGGGACAAGAGACCCAGTACTTC. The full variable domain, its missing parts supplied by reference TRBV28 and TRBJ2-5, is DVKVTQSSRYLVKRTGEKVFLECVQDMDHENMFWYRQDPGLGLRLIYFSYDVKMKEKGDIPEGYSVSREKKERFSLILESASTNQTSMYLCASSGGGLGQETQYFGPGTRLLVL.

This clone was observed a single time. The CDR3 nucleotides read TGTGCCAGCAGTGCAACCGGGACTAGCCATCTTCGGTACTTC. It yields the protein CASSATGTSHLRYF. This chain connects TRBV27 to TRBJ2-7; TRBD2 aligns across 9 bases. Germline CDR1 and CDR2: MNHEY and SMNVEV (reference sequence). This CDR3 has 14 amino acids. With 5 bases clipped from V and 12 bases from J, the junction kept 14 bases outside the gene matches.

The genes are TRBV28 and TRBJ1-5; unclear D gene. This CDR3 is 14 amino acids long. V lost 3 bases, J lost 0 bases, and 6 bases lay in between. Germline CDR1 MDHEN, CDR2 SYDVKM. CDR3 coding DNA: TGTGCCAGCAGTTTCCCTTATAGCAATCAGCCCCAGCATTTT. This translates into CASSFPYSNQPQHF.

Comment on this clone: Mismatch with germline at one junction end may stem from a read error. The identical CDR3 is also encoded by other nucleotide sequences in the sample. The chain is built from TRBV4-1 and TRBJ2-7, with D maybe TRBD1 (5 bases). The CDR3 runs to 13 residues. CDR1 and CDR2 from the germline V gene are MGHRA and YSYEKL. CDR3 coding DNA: TGCGCCAGCAGCCAAGATCAGGGCTACGAACAGTACTTC. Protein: CASSQDQGYEQYF.

The CDR3 region has the DNA TGTGCCAGCAGCGAACTATGGAGTGGAGCTTTCTTT. It is translated as CASSELWSGAFF. The chain joins TRBV9 to TRBJ1-1; D unclear. The CDR3 length is 12 residues. The V gene's germline CDR1 is SGDLS and CDR2 YYNGEE. The V end was cut by 3 bases, the J end by 10 bases, with 13 bases between.

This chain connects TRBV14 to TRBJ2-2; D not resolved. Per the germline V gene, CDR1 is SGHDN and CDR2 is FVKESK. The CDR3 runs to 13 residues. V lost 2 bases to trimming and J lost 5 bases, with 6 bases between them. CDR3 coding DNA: TGTGCCAGCAGCCAAATCCAAACCGGGGAGCTGTTTTTT. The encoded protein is CASSQIQTGELFF.

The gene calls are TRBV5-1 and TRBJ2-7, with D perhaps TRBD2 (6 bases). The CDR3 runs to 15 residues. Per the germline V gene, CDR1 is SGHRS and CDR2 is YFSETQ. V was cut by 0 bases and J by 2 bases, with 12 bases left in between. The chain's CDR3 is CASSLEPSAAYEQYF. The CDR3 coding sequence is TGCGCCAGCAGCTTGGAACCTAGCGCCGCCTACGAGCAGTACTTC.

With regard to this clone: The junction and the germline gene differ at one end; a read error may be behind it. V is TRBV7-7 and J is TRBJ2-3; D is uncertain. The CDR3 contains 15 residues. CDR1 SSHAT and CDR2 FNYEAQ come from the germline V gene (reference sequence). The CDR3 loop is CASSLSVLSTDTQYF. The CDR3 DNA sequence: TGTGCTAGCAGCTTATCAGTCCTGAGCACAGATACGCAGTATTTT.

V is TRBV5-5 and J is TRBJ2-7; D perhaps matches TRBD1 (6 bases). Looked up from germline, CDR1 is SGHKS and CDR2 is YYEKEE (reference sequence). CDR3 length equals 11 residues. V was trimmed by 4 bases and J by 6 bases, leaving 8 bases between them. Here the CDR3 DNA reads TGTGCCAGCAGCCAAGGGGGCGAGCAGTACTTC. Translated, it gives CASSQGGEQYF.

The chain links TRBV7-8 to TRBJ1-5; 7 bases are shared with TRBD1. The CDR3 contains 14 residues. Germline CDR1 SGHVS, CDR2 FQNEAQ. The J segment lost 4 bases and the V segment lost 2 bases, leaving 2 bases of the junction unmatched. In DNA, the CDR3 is TGTGCCAGCAGCTTACTACAGGGGAATCAGCCCCAGCATTTT. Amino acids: CASSLLQGNQPQHF.

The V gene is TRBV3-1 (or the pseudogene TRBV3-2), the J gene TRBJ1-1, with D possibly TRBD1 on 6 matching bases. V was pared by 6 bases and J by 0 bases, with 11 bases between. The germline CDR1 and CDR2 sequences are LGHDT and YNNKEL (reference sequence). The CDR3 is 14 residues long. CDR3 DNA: TGTGCCAGCAGTCCCACAGGGCTGAACACTGAAGCTTTCTTT. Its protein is CASSPTGLNTEAFF.

CDR3 protein: CASSLESSGNTIYF. DNA for the CDR3: TGCGCCAGCAGCTTGGAGAGCTCTGGAAACACCATATATTTT. The chain links TRBV5-1 to TRBJ1-3, with D hard to call. Germline CDR1 reads SGHRS; CDR2 reads YFSETQ. CDR3 length: 14 residues. V lost 0 bases to trimming and J lost 0 bases, with 4 bases between them. Full variable domain (outside the CDR3, taken from reference TRBV5-1 and TRBJ1-3): KAGVTQTPRYLIKTRGQQVTLSCSPISGHRSVSWYQQTPGQGLQFLFEYFSETQRNKGNFPGRFSGRQFSNSRSEMNVSTLELGDSALYLCASSLESSGNTIYFGEGSWLTVV.

CDR3 loop: CASSDVGQNTEAFF. The CDR3 nucleotides are TGCGCCAGCAGCGACGTTGGACAGAACACTGAAGCTTTCTTT. This chain joins TRBV5-1 and TRBJ1-1, with a tentative D call TRBD1 (5 bases). The CDR3 totals 14 residues. Germline values: CDR1 SGHRS, CDR2 YFSETQ. Trimming shortened V by 4 bases and J by 1 base, and 11 bases separated the two germline ends.

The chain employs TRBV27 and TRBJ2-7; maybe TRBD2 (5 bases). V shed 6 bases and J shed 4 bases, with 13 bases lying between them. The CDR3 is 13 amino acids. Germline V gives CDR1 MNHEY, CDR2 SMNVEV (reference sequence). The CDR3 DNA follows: TGTGCCAGCAGGAGGCAGGCGGGTTACGAGCAGTACTTC. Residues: CASRRQAGYEQYF.

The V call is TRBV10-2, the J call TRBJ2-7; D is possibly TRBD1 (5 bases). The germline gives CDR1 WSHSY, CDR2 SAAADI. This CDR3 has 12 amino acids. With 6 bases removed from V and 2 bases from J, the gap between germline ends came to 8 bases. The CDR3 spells CASRPGTYEQYF. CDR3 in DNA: TGCGCCAGCAGGCCAGGGACCTACGAGCAGTACTTC.

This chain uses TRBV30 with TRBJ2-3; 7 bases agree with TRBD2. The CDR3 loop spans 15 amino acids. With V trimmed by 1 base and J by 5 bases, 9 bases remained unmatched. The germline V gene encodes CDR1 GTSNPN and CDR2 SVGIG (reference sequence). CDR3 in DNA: TGTGCCTGGAGTGCCCGGGGAGGGCCAGGAGATACGCAGTATTTT. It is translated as CAWSARGGPGDTQYF.